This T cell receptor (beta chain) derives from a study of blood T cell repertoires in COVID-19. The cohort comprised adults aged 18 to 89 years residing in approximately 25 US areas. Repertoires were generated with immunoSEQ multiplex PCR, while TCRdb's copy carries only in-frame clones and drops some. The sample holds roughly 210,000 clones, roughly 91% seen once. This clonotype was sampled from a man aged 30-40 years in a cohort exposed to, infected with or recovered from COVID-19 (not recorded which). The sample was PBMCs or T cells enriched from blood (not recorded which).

The CDR3 sequence: CASSPIRGQFF. The CDR3 DNA reads TGTGCCAGCAGCCCGATTCGGGGGCAGTTCTTC. The genes are TRBV7-9 and TRBJ2-1; weak D call: TRBD2 (5 bases). CDR1 and CDR2 (germline): SEHNR, FQNEAQ (reference sequence). The CDR3 spans 11 residues. V was pared by 5 bases and J by 12 bases, with 11 bases between.